This T cell receptor beta chain was captured by sequencing in a study of cytomegalovirus exposure and HLA in healthy donors. PCR employed 60 Vbeta and 13 Jbeta primers. TCRdb keeps only in-frame clones here, not all; method: immunoSEQ multiplex PCR. This sample contains tens of thousands of clones. Germline loops: CDR1 SGHTA, CDR2 FQGTGA. This CDR3 region has 16 residues. Between the trimmed V and J ends, which lost 5 bases and 6 bases, there was a span of 20 bases. The source is a female donor in good health and CMV-seronegative. The chain has TRBV7-3 and TRBJ1-5, with D possibly matching TRBD1 (5 bases). Sequenced sample: PBMCs. CDR3 nucleotide sequence: TGTGCCAGCAGCCCTGGAAACAGGCAGTCGGGTCAGCCCCAGCATTTT. Its protein product is CASSPGNRQSGQPQHF.